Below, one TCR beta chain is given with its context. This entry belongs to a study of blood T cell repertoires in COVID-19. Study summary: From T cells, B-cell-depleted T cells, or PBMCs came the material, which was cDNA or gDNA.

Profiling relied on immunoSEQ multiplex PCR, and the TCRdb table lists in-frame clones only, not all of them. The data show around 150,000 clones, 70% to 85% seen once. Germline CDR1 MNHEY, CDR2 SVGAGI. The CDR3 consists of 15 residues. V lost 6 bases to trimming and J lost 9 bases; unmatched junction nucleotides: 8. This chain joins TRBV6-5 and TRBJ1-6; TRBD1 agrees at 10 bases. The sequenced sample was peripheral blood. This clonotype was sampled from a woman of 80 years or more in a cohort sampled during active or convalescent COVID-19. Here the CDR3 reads CASRAATGGSSPLHF. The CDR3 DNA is TGTGCCAGCAGGGCCGCGACAGGGGGCTCTTCACCCCTCCACTTT.